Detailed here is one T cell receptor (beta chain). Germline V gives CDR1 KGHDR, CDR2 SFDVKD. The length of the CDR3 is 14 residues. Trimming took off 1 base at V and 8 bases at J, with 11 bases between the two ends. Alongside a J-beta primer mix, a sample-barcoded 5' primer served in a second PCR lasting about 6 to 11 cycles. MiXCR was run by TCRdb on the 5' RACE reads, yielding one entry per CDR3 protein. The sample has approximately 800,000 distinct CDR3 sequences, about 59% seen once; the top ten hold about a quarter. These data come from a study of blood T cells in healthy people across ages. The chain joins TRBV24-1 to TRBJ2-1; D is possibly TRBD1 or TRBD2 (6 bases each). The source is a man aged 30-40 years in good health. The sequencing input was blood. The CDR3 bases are TGTGCCACCAGTGATTTCCCGGGGGCGGATGAGCAGTTCTTC. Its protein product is CATSDFPGADEQFF.